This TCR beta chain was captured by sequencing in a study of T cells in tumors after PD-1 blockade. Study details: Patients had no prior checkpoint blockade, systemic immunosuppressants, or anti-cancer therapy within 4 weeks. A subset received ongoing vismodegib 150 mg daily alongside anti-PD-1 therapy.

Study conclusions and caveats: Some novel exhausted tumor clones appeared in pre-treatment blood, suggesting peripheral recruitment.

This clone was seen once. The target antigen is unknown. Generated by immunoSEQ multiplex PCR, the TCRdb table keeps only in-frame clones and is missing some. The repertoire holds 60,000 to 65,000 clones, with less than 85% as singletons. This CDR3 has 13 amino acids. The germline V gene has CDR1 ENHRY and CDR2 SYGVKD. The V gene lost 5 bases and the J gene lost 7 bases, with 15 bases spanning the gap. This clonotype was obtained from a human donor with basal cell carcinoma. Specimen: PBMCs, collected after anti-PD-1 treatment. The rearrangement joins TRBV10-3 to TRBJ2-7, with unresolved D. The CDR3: CAISRLLVVEQYF. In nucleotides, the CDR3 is TGTGCCATCAGTCGTCTCCTAGTAGTTGAGCAGTACTTC.